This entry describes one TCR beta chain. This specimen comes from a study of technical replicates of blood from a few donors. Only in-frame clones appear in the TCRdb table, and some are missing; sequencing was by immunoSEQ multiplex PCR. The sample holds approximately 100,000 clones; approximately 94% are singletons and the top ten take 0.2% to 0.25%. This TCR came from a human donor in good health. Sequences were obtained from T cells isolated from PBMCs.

In nucleotides, the CDR3 is TGTGCCAGCAGCTCAAAATCAAGTGAGGCTTTCTTT. It translates to CASSSKSSEAFF. The rearrangement uses TRBV11-3 and TRBJ1-1; no clear D gene. V was cut by 4 bases and J by 11 bases, with 14 bases left in between. The CDR3 has 12 amino acids. From germline, CDR1 is SGHNT and CDR2 YENEEA.